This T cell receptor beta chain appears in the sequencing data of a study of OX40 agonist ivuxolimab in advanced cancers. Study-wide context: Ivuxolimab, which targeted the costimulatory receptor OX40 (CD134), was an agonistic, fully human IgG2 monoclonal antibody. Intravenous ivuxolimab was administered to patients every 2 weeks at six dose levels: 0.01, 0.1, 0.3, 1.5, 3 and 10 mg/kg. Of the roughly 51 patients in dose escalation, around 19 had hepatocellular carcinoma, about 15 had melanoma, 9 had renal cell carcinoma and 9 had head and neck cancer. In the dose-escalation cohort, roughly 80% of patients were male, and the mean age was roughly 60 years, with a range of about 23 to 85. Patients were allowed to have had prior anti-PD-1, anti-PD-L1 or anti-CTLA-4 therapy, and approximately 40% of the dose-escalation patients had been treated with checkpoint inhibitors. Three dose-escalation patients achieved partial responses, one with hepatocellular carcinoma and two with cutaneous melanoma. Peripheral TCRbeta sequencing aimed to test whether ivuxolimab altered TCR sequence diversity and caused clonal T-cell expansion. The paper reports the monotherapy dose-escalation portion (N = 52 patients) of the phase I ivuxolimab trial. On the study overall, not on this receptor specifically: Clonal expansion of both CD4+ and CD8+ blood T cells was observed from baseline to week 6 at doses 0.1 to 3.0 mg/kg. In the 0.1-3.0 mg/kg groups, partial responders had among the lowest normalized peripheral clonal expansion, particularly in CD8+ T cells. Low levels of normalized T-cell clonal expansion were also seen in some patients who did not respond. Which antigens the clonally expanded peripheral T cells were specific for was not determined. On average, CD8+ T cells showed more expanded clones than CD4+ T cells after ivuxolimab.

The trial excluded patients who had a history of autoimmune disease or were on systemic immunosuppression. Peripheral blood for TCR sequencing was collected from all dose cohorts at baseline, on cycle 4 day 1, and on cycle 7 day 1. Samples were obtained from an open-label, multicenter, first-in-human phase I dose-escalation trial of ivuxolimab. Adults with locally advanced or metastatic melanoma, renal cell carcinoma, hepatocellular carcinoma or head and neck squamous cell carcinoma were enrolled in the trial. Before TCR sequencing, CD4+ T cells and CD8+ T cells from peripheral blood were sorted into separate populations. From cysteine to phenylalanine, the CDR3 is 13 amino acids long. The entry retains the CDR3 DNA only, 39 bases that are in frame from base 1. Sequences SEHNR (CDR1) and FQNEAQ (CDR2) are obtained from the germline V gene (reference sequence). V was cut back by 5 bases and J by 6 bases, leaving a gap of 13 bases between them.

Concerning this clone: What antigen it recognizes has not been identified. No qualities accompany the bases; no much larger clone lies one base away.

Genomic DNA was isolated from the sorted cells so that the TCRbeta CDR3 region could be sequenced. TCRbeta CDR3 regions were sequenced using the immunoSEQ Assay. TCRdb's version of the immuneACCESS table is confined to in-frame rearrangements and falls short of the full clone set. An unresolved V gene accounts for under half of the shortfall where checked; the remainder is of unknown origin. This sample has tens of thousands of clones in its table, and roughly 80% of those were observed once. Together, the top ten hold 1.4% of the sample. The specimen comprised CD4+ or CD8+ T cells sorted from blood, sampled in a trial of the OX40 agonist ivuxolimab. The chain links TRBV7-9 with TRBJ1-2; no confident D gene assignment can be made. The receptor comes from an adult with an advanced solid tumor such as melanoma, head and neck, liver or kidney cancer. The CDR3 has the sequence CASSTPWTDGYTF. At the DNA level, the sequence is TGTGCCAGCAGCACCCCCTGGACGGATGGCTACACCTTC.